This T cell receptor (beta chain) derives from a study of shared clonotypes between healthy human individuals. This table comes from immunoSEQ multiplex PCR, and its TCRdb copy is limited to in-frame clones, with some not included. Found here are 2 million to 2.5 million clones, less than 95% of them singletons; the top ten hold 0.37%. For this clone: As yet, its antigen is unknown.

Partitioning of CD4+ cells yielded a CD45RA+ naive subset and a CD45RA-negative memory subset. Germline-derived CDR1 and CDR2 are SGHDT and YYEEEE. V was cut by 3 bases and J by 7 bases, with 10 bases left in between. There are 12 residues in the CDR3. Findings of the study overall: Naive subsets generally had larger estimated richness than memory subsets. Roughly 5% of naive CD4 clonotypes were common to four donors. Sequencing depth was expected to affect clonotype sharing among donors.

Material: naive CD4+ T cells from PBMCs. Subset denoted: CD45RA+ positively selected. This chain joins TRBV5-6 and TRBJ1-2; unclear D gene. The TCR was taken from a young man in good health. Some clones in this sample may be carry-over from other donors' samples. CDR3 nucleotides: TGTGCCAGCAGCTCCGGGGAAGGTGGCTACACCTTC. Translated, it gives CASSSGEGGYTF. The full variable domain, with the rest looked up from reference TRBV5-6 and TRBJ1-2, is DAGVTQSPTHLIKTRGQQVTLRCSPKSGHDTVSWYQQALGQGPQFIFQYYEEEERQRGNFPDRFSGHQFPNYSSELNVNALLLGDSALYLCASSSGEGGYTFGSGTRLTVV.